This entry is about one T cell receptor (beta chain). Its antigen is not known. The data were taken from a study of cytomegalovirus exposure and HLA in healthy donors. The PCR contained 60 Vbeta and 13 Jbeta primers. The protocol was immunoSEQ multiplex PCR, while the TCRdb copy is restricted to in-frame clones and leaves out a portion. The repertoire has approximately 140,000 clones, over 60% of them found once; the top ten carry approximately 2.6%. The study, taken as a whole, reports: Earlier analysis yielded a pattern in which most TCR beta V segments were productive about 90% or about 30% of the time.

Sequencing was performed on PBMCs. This TCR derives from a human donor in good health.

CDR3 nucleotide sequence: TGTGCCAGCAGCCGAAGCGGAAAAAGGTCAGAGACCCAGTACTTC. Its protein is CASSRSGKRSETQYF. The rearrangement links TRBV28 to TRBJ2-5; perhaps TRBD2 as D (5 bases). The CDR3 contains 15 residues. Trimming cost V 6 bases and J 4 bases, with 18 bases left between them. Germline V gives CDR1 MDHEN, CDR2 SYDVKM.